A single sample gave rise to the 15 T cell receptor beta chains below, sequenced in a study of cytomegalovirus exposure and HLA in healthy donors. 60 Vbeta and 13 Jbeta primers were used in PCR. Assay: immunoSEQ multiplex PCR; the TCRdb copy retains only in-frame clones and omits some. This table has 250,000 to 350,000 clones, about 75% appearing once. The specimen sequenced was PBMCs. The source of these receptors is a female donor in good health and CMV-seronegative.

This clone was seen only a few times. This rearrangement joins TRBV7-2 to TRBJ1-5, with 8 bases lining up with TRBD1. V lost 6 bases and J lost 2; bases outside the gene matches: 3. The CDR3 runs to 14 residues. Germline values: CDR1 SGHTA, CDR2 FQGNSA. The CDR3 sequence: CASRPGGGNQPQHF. For the CDR3, the DNA is TGTGCCAGCAGGCCAGGGGGCGGCAATCAGCCCCAGCATTTT.

This rearrangement joins TRBV4-1 to TRBJ2-3; TRBD2 is a possible D gene (5 bases). The germline V and J ends were trimmed by 3 bases and 2 bases, with 9 bases remaining between them. Germline V gives CDR1 MGHRA, CDR2 YSYEKL. This CDR3 contains 14 residues. Written as DNA, the CDR3 is TGCGCCAGCAGCCACTCTGACTACACAGATACGCAGTATTTT. The encoded protein is CASSHSDYTDTQYF.

On this clone itself: One junction end does not reproduce the germline sequence, and a read error may be involved. The V and J genes are TRBV7-9 and TRBJ2-3; a weak D match, TRBD2 (6 bases). Germline V gene sequence: CDR1 SEHNR, CDR2 FQNEAQ (reference sequence). CDR3 length equals 12 residues. CDR3: CSSGRSTDTQYF. The CDR3 region has the DNA TGTTCCAGTGGGAGGTCCACAGATACGCAGTATTTT.

V gene TRBV9 combines with J gene TRBJ2-1; 9 bases are shared with TRBD2. The CDR3 sequence is 16 residues long. CDR1 is SGDLS, CDR2 YYNGEE, per germline. With V trimmed by 0 bases and J by 5 bases, 6 bases remained unmatched. In DNA form, the CDR3 reads TGTGCCAGCAGCGTAGTCGGCGGGGGGGTTGACAATGAGCAGTTCTTC. It encodes CASSVVGGGVDNEQFF.

This clone showed up just a few times. The chain employs TRBV4-2 and TRBJ2-1; 10 bases match TRBD2. V was clipped by 3 bases and J by 8 bases; unmatched bases: 7. This CDR3 has 15 amino acids. CDR1 and CDR2 from the germline V gene are LGHNA and YNFKEQ. The CDR3 nucleotides are TGTGCCAGCAGCCAGTGGGCTAGCGGGAGTTATGAGCAGTTCTTC. As protein: CASSQWASGSYEQFF.

This rearrangement joins TRBV7-9 to TRBJ2-1; possible D gene TRBD2, 6 bases. CDR3 length: 16 amino acids. Germline CDR1 is SEHNR and CDR2 is FQNEAQ (reference sequence). Trimming took 5 bases from V and 8 from J, leaving 22 bases between them. CDR3 region: CASSVVVGGTVHEQFF. CDR3 coding DNA: TGTGCCAGCAGCGTTGTCGTGGGGGGAACGGTACATGAGCAGTTCTTC.

Only one count was recorded for this clone. This chain joins TRBV18 and TRBJ2-7; a weak D match, TRBD1 (5 bases). V lost 2 bases, J lost 3 bases, and 17 bases lay in between. The germline V gene encodes CDR1 KGHSH and CDR2 LQKENI. This CDR3 is built from 16 residues. CDR3 sequence reads: CASSPEPGYLLYEQYF. The CDR3, as DNA: TGTGCCAGCTCACCAGAACCAGGGTACCTTCTCTACGAGCAGTACTTC.

The rearrangement links TRBV4-1 to TRBJ1-4, with a possible D match to TRBD1 (5 bases). The CDR3 is 17 residues long. The ends were cut back, 4 bases at V and 7 bases at J, with 22 bases in the middle. The germline CDR1 and CDR2 sequences are MGHRA and YSYEKL. The CDR3 loop reads CASSRGQLGYWGEKLFF. DNA for the CDR3: TGCGCCAGCAGCCGGGGCCAGCTGGGGTACTGGGGTGAAAAACTGTTTTTT.

The V call is TRBV11-3, the J call TRBJ2-2; D is ambiguous. CDR1 SGHNT and CDR2 YENEEA come from the germline V gene. The CDR3 runs to 15 residues. Trimming pared 6 bases from V and 4 bases from J, leaving 15 bases between. The CDR3 DNA reads as TGTGCCAGCAGACCTAGGAGATCGGGCACCGGGGAGCTGTTTTTT. This sequence encodes CASRPRRSGTGELFF.

This chain uses TRBV7-2 with TRBJ2-2; 10 nucleotides match TRBD2. Germline CDR1 reads SGHTA; CDR2 reads FQGNSA. The V segment lost 4 bases and the J segment 6 bases; nucleotides outside the gene matches: 11. CDR3 length: 17 amino acids. The CDR3 bases are TGTGCCAGCAGCTCCGGGAGCGGGAGGGCCGGGGCCGGGGAGCTGTTTTTT. Its protein product is CASSSGSGRAGAGELFF.

In its sample, this clone was seen once. Within the sample, other DNA sequences also encode this same CDR3. This chain connects TRBV27 to TRBJ2-1; 9 bases are a match to TRBD1. The V gene's germline CDR1 is MNHEY and CDR2 SMNVEV (reference sequence). Trimming took 9 bases from V and 8 from J; bases not matched to a gene: 11. The CDR3 has 14 amino acids. CDR3 sequence reads: CASSRTGEGDEQFF. The CDR3 nucleotides are TGTGCCAGTAGTCGGACAGGGGAAGGGGATGAGCAGTTCTTC.

This clone was picked up many times. The chain has TRBV14 and TRBJ2-1; D ambiguous. The germline V gene encodes CDR1 SGHDN and CDR2 FVKESK. Trimming took 0 bases from V and 0 from J, leaving 9 bases between them. The CDR3 has 16 residues. The CDR3 DNA follows: TGTGCCAGCAGCCAAGATCGGAGACTCTCCTACAATGAGCAGTTCTTC. Its translation: CASSQDRRLSYNEQFF.

This sequence joins TRBV7-9 and TRBJ2-7; TRBD2 matches 12 bases. Germline values: CDR1 SEHNR, CDR2 FQNEAQ (reference sequence). V gave up 3 bases and J gave up 6 bases; unmatched junction bases: 6. The CDR3 is 15 residues long. The CDR3 DNA follows: TGTGCCAGCAGCTTTTCGACTAGCGGGAGAGTCGAGCAGTACTTC. Translating it yields CASSFSTSGRVEQYF.

This clone was recorded once. This sequence joins TRBV7-9 and TRBJ2-1; TRBD1 agrees at 8 bases. Trimming removed 5 bases from V and 5 bases from J; junction bases left unmatched: 20. CDR3 size: 19 residues. CDR1 and CDR2 (germline): SEHNR, FQNEAQ (reference sequence). CDR3 sequence reads: CASSARPFGTGPFNNEQFF. The CDR3 coding sequence is TGTGCCAGCAGCGCAAGACCTTTTGGGACAGGCCCTTTTAACAATGAGCAGTTCTTC.

The chain combines TRBV10-3 with TRBJ2-7; D may be TRBD1 (5 bases). Looked up from germline, CDR1 is ENHRY and CDR2 is SYGVKD. Trimming shortened V by 0 bases and J by 3 bases, and 9 bases separated the two germline ends. The CDR3 contains 14 residues. CDR3: CAISESGQFYEQYF. As DNA, the CDR3 is TGTGCCATCAGTGAGTCGGGGCAGTTCTACGAGCAGTACTTC.